One sample yielded the 10 T cell receptor beta chains listed below, sequenced in a study of molecular identifiers for immune sequencing clone quantification. TCRdb re-derived calls from the PCR reads in MiXCR, one entry per CDR3 protein. The repertoire consists of some 93,000 distinct CDR3 sequences, with roughly a fifth occurring once and the leading ten covering 1.1%. Material: naive CD8+ T cells from blood, with Jurkat cell RNA spiked in. Subset here: FACS-sorted CD8+CD4-CCR7+CD45RA+ naive T cells. The receptors stem from a human donor in good health. Some libraries in this study had Jurkat cell RNA spiked in.

In its sample, this clonotype was seen many times. This chain connects TRBV5-6 to TRBJ1-1, with unresolved D. Germline V gene lookup returns CDR1 SGHDT and CDR2 YYEEEE. This CDR3 comprises 13 residues. The V end was cut by 4 bases, the J end by 3 bases, with 10 bases between. The CDR3 region is CASSPREYTEAFF. The DNA of the CDR3 is TGTGCCAGCAGCCCAAGGGAGTACACTGAAGCTTTCTTT.

This clonotype has more than one count but fewer than ten. The V call is TRBV30, the J call TRBJ2-2, with D hard to call. This CDR3 comprises 15 residues. Looked up from germline, CDR1 is GTSNPN and CDR2 is SVGIG (reference sequence). Trimming removed 0 bases from V and 0 bases from J, with 8 bases in between. CDR3 protein: CAWSVRNANTGELFF. CDR3 in DNA: TGTGCCTGGAGTGTACGGAATGCGAACACCGGGGAGCTGTTTTTT.

A word on this clonotype: Given a much more abundant clone one base away, this may be a read error. Because it lacks the conserved phenylalanine or tryptophan at the end, this CDR3 is likely a read error. The V call is TRBV5-3, the J call TRBJ2-3; possibly TRBD2 for D (7 bases). TRBV5-3 is reported as an ORF; its role is uncertain. The CDR3 length is 14 residues. DNA of the CDR3: TGTGCCAGCAGCTTGGGGGAGGGGGCAGATACGCAGTATTCT. The encoded protein is CASSLGEGADTQYS.

This clonotype was counted at least ten times. The chain links TRBV5-4 to TRBJ2-7; D might be TRBD2 (7 bases). Trimming shortened V by 1 base and J by 4 bases, and 15 bases separated the two germline ends. This CDR3 is 15 amino acids long. Germline CDR1 SGHNT, CDR2 YYREEE (reference sequence). The CDR3 sequence is CASSLLPGGQYEQYF. The DNA for the CDR3 is TGTGCCAGCAGCTTGCTCCCGGGGGGACAATACGAGCAGTACTTC. Full variable domain (rest looked up from reference TRBV5-4 and TRBJ2-7): ETGVTQSPTHLIKTRGQQVTLRCSSQSGHNTVSWYQQALGQGPQFIFQYYREEENGRGNFPPRFSGLQFPNYSSELNVNALELDDSALYLCASSLLPGGQYEQYFGPGTRLTVT.

This clonotype was recorded many times. The chain carries TRBV3-1 and TRBJ2-5; perhaps TRBD1 as D (5 bases). CDR3 length equals 17 residues. Germline lookup yields CDR1 LGHDT and CDR2 YNNKEL (reference sequence). The germline V and J ends were trimmed by 0 bases and 0 bases, with 14 bases remaining between them. The CDR3 sequence is CASSQDQDTTYQETQYF. As DNA, the CDR3 is TGTGCCAGCAGCCAAGATCAGGACACAACATACCAAGAGACCCAGTACTTC.

On this clonotype: One base away lies a much larger clone, so this may be a sequencing read error. The rearrangement links TRBV12-3 or TRBV12-4 to TRBJ2-2; 7 nucleotides align to TRBD2. CDR3 size: 15 residues. V shed 7 bases and J 5 bases; nucleotides not matched to a gene: 10. The CDR3 bases are TGTGCCAGCAAGGCTGACGGGGGGATAACCGGGGAGCTGTTTTTT. As protein: CASKADGGITGELFF.

This clonotype was observed a handful of times. V and J are TRBV27 and TRBJ2-7; 9 bases align to TRBD2. Germline V gives CDR1 MNHEY, CDR2 SMNVEV (reference sequence). This CDR3 contains 16 residues. J gave up 5 bases and V 1 base, and 9 bases lay outside the gene matches. CDR3: CASSLYLAGGPHEQYF. CDR3 bases: TGTGCCAGCAGTTTATACTTGGCGGGAGGGCCCCACGAGCAGTACTTC.

This clonotype was found a few times. CDR3 in amino acids: CASSSGVGMTEAFF. As DNA, the CDR3 is TGTGCCAGCAGTTCTGGGGTCGGTATGACTGAAGCTTTCTTT. The V call is TRBV27, the J call TRBJ1-1, with unresolved D. Trimming took off 4 bases at V and 5 bases at J, with 14 bases between the two ends. Germline values: CDR1 MNHEY, CDR2 SMNVEV (reference sequence). This CDR3 region has 14 residues.

This clonotype turned up a few times. V gene TRBV7-9 combines with J gene TRBJ2-1; D is ambiguous. The CDR3 spans 12 residues. CDR1 is SEHNR and CDR2 is FQNEAQ in the germline V gene (reference sequence). The V and J ends lost 5 bases and 5 bases respectively, with 7 bases between them. The CDR3 sequence: CASSLSNNEQFF. In DNA, the CDR3 is TGTGCCAGCAGCCTTTCGAACAATGAGCAGTTCTTC.

This clonotype was seen ten or more times. The chain combines TRBV9 with TRBJ1-1; 7 positions match TRBD1. The CDR3 is made up of 14 amino acids. V lost 0 bases to trimming and J lost 4 bases; unmatched junction nucleotides: 3. Germline assignment: CDR1 SGDLS and CDR2 YYNGEE. The CDR3 loop reads CASSVGEGATEAFF. The CDR3 nucleotides are TGTGCCAGCAGCGTAGGAGAGGGGGCCACTGAAGCTTTCTTT.